This entry concerns a single T cell receptor beta chain. Cohort assignment relied on participant-reported clinical history. Measured with immunoSEQ multiplex PCR; TCRdb has only the in-frame clones, and not every one. Of 220,000 or so clones detected, 84% appear once; the ten largest clones hold approximately 6.2%. The CDR3 is made up of 15 amino acids. V lost 2 bases and J 1 base, leaving 9 bases between the germline ends. From germline, CDR1 is LGHDT and CDR2 YNNKEL (reference sequence). This specimen belongs to a study of blood T cell repertoires in COVID-19. Study-level background: Specimens from acute and convalescent COVID-19 originated in the United States, Italy and Spain. PBMCs, B-cell-depleted T cells, or T cells provided the cDNA or gDNA that made up the material.

Sequences were obtained from PBMCs or T cells enriched from blood (not recorded which). This sequence originates from a woman in her thirties or forties who had recovered from COVID-19. The chain uses TRBV3-1 (or the pseudogene TRBV3-2) and TRBJ1-3; tentatively, D is TRBD1 (6 bases). Here the CDR3 DNA reads TGTGCCAGCAGCCAATCAGGGGTTTCTGGAAACACCATATATTTT. Translation gives CASSQSGVSGNTIYF.